This T cell receptor beta chain derives from a study of cytomegalovirus exposure and HLA in healthy donors. CDR1 SNHLY and CDR2 FYNNEI come from the germline V gene. Trimming took 6 bases from V and 4 from J; bases not matched to a gene: 4. The CDR3 consists of 13 residues. Both 60 Vbeta primers and 13 Jbeta primers went into the PCR. Repertoires were generated with immunoSEQ multiplex PCR, while TCRdb's copy carries only in-frame clones and drops some. The sample has 43,000 or so clones, 64% seen once; the top ten hold roughly 8.9%. In regard to this clone: Its antigen is unidentified.

General study points: An analysis that was carried out later associated 15,000 to 20,000 TCR beta sequences with HLA alleles at 0.05 false discovery rate. The study dropped some indistinguishable V segments, TRBV6-2 and TRBV6-3 among them. Presence/absence analyses supposed approximately even sequencing depth among donors.

The sequence derives from a human donor in good health. The specimen sequenced was PBMCs. This sequence joins TRBV2 and TRBJ1-2; 8 bases align to TRBD1. CDR3 sequence: CASRTTGGYGYTF. CDR3 nucleotides: TGTGCCAGCAGGACAACAGGGGGCTATGGCTACACCTTC.